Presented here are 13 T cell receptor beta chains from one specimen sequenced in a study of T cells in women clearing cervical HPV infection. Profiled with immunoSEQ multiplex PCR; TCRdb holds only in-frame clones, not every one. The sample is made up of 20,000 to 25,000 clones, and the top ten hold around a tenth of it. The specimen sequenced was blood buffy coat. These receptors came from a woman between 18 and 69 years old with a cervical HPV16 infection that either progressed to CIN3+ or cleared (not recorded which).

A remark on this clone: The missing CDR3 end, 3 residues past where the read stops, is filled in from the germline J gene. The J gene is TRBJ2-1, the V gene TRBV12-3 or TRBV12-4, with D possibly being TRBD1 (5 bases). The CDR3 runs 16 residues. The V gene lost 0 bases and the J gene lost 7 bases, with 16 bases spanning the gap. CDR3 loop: CASSLAKAGIRNEQFF. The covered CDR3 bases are TGTGCCAGCAGTTTAGCGAAGGCAGGGATTCGGAATGAG.

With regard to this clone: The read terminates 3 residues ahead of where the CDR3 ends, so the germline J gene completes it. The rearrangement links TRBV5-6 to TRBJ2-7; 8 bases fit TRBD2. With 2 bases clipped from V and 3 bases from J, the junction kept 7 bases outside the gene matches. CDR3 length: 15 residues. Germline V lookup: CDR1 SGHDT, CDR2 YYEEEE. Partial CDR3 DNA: TGTGCCAGCAGCTTATATACTAGCGGTTACTACGAG. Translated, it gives CASSLYTSGYYE. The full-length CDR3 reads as CASSLYTSGYYEQYF.

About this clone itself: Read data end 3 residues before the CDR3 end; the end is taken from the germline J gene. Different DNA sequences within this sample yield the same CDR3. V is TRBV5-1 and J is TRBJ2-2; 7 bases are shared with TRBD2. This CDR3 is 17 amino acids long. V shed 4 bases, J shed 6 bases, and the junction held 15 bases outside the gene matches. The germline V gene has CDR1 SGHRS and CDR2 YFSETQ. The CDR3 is CASSLGGAGPVAGELFF. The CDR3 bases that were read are TGCGCCAGCAGCCTAGGCGGAGCGGGACCTGTTGCCGGGGAG.

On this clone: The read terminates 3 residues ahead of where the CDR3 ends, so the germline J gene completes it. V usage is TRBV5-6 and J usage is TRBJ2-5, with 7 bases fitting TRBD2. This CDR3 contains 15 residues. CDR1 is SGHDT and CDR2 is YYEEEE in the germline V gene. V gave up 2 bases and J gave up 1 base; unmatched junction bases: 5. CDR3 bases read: TGTGCCAGCAGCTTAGATCGGGGGGTCCAAGAGACC. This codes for CASSLDRGVQET. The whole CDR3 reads CASSLDRGVQETQYF.

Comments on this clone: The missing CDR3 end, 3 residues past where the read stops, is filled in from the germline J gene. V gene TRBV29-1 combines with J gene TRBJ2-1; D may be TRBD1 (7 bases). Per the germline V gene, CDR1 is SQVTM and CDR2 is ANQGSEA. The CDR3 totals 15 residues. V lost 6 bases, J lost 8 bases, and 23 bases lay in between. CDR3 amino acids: CSVGVGGQPTDEQFF. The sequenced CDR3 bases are TGCAGCGTGGGGGTGGGGGGACAGCCCACGGATGAG.

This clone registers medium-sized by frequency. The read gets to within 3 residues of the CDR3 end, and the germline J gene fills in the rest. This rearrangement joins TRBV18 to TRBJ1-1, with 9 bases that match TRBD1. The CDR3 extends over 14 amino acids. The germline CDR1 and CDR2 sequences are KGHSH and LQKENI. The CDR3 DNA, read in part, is TGTGCCAGCTCACTCAAAAAGACAGGGGGTTAT. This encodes CASSLKKTGGY. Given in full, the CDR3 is CASSLKKTGGYAFF.

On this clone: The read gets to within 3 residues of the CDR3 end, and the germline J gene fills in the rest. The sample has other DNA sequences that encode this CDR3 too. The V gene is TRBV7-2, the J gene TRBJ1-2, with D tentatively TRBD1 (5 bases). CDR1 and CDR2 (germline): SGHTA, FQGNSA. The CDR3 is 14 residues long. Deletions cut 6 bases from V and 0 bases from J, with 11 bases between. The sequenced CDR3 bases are TGTGCCAGCAGTCCCGGACAAACTAACTATGGC. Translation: CASSPGQTNYG. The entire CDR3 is CASSPGQTNYGYTF. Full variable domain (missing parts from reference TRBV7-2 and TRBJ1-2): GAGVSQSPSNKVTEKGKDVELRCDPISGHTALYWYRQSLGQGLEFLIYFQGNSAPDKSGLPSDRFSAERTGGSVSTLTIQRTQQEDSAVYLCASSPGQTNYGYTFGSGTRLTVV.

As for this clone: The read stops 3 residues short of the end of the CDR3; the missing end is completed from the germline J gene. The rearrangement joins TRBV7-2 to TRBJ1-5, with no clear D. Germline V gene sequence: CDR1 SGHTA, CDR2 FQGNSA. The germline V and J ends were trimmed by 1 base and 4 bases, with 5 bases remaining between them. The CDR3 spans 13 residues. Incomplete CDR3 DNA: TGTGCCAGCAGCTTAGATCTAAATCAGCCC. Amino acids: CASSLDLNQP. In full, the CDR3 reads CASSLDLNQPQHF.

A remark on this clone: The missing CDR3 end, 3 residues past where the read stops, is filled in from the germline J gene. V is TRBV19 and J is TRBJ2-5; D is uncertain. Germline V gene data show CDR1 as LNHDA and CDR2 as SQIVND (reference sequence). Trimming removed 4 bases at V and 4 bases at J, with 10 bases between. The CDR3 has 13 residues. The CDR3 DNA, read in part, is TGTGCCAGTAGTAAGGCCTCCTCAGAGACC. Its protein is CASSKASSET. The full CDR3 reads CASSKASSETQYF.

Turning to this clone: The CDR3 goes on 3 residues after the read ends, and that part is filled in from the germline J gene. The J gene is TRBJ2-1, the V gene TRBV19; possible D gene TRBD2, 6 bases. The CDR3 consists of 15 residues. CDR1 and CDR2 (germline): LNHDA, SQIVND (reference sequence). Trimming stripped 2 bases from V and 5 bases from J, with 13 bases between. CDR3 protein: CASSIWVAEDNEQFF. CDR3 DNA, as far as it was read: TGTGCCAGTAGTATATGGGTAGCGGAGGACAATGAG.

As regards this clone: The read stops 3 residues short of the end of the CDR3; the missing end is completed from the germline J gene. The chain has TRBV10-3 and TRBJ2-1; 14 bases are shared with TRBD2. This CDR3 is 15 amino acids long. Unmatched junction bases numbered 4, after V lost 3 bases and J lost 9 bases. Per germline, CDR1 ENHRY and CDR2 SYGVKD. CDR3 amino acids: CAISEGTSGSGEQFF. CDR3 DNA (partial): TGTGCCATCAGTGAAGGGACTAGCGGGAGCGGTGAG.

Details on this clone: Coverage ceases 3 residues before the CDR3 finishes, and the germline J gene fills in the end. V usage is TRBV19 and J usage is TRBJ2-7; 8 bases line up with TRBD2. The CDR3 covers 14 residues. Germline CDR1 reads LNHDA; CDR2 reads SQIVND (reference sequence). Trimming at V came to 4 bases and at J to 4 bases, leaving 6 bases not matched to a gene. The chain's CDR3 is CASSNTGGGYEQYF. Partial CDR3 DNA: TGTGCCAGTAGTAATACTGGCGGGGGGTACGAG.

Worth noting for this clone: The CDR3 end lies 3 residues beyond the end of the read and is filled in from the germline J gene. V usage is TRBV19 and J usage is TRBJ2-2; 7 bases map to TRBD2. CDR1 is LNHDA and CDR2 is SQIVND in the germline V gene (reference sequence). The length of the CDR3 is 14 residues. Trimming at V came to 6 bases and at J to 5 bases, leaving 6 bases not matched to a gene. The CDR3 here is CASSPDGGTGELFF. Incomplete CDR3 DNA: TGTGCCAGTAGCCCCGACGGGGGGACCGGGGAG.